This is a list of T cell receptor beta chains from one sample in a study. TCRdb fed the RT-PCR reads into MiXCR, producing one record per CDR3 protein. The table includes more than 600,000 distinct CDR3 sequences, over 12% detected once. The sequenced sample consisted of memory CD4+ T cells from blood. These receptors came from a female donor in good health, serving as a healthy control. Both conserved end residues are part of each CDR3. The order of the fields is J gene, clone size, V gene, D gene, CDR3 protein, CDR3 DNA. The D gene is left open where the match is weak. The listing skips clone size in some rows; elsewhere it reads once, few, many or a size class.

J: TRBJ2-7; size: many; V: TRBV18; D: NA; CDR3: CASSPGLGYYEQYF; DNA: TGTGCCAGCTCGCCGGGACTGGGGTATTACGAGCAGTACTTC
J: TRBJ1-2; size: many; V: TRBV20-1; D: NA; CDR3: CSARDADLTSYGYTF; DNA: TGCAGTGCTAGAGATGCAGATCTGACGTCCTATGGCTACACCTTC
J: TRBJ1-1; size: many; V: TRBV7-2; D: TRBD1; CDR3: CASSLATGGTEAFF; DNA: TGTGCCAGCAGCTTAGCCACAGGGGGGACTGAAGCTTTCTTT
J: TRBJ2-1; size: few; V: TRBV24-1; D: NA; CDR3: CATSDPPSGEQFF; DNA: TGTGCCACCAGTGATCCACCCTCCGGTGAGCAGTTCTTC
J: TRBJ2-1; size: NA; V: TRBV7-2; D: TRBD2; CDR3: CASSLWRTSGNNEQFF; DNA: TGTGCCAGCAGCTTATGGCGGACTAGCGGGAACAATGAGCAGTTCTTC
J: TRBJ1-3; size: few; V: TRBV7-8; D: NA; CDR3: CATRSPNLSGNTIYF; DNA: TGTGCCACCCGCTCACCTAACCTCTCTGGAAACACCATATATTTT
J: TRBJ2-1; size: NA; V: TRBV29-1; D: TRBD1; CDR3: CSVEGTGGYNEQFF; DNA: TGCAGCGTTGAAGGGACAGGGGGCTACAATGAGCAGTTCTTC
J: TRBJ2-5; size: few; V: TRBV5-1; D: NA; CDR3: CASSLTAETQYF; DNA: TGCGCCAGCAGCCTAACCGCGGAGACCCAGTACTTC
J: TRBJ2-4; size: NA; V: TRBV4-2; D: NA; CDR3: CASSQDWQRAENIQYF; DNA: TGTGCCAGCAGCCAAGATTGGCAGCGGGCGGAAAACATTCAGTACTTC
J: TRBJ2-1; size: few; V: TRBV12-3/TRBV12-4; D: NA; CDR3: CASSLVGQRNEQFF; DNA: TGTGCCAGCAGTTTAGTAGGGCAGCGCAATGAGCAGTTCTTC
J: TRBJ2-1; size: few; V: TRBV3-1; D: TRBD1; CDR3: CASTTQGAREQFF; DNA: TGTGCCAGCACCACACAGGGGGCGCGGGAGCAGTTCTTC
J: TRBJ2-1; size: once; V: TRBV7-2; D: NA; CDR3: CASSLGSLYGEQFF; DNA: TGTGCCAGCAGCTTGGGGTCCCTTTACGGTGAGCAGTTCTTC
J: TRBJ2-7; size: NA; V: TRBV20-1; D: TRBD2; CDR3: CSARSGGSTATSSYEQYF; DNA: TGCAGTGCTAGATCGGGCGGGAGCACCGCGACGAGCTCCTACGAGCAGTACTTC
J: TRBJ2-3; size: NA; V: TRBV7-8; D: TRBD2; CDR3: CASSPLAGVADTQYF; DNA: TGTGCCAGCAGCCCCCTAGCGGGAGTAGCAGATACGCAGTATTTT
J: TRBJ2-1; size: few; V: TRBV28; D: TRBD2; CDR3: CASSRHLGLAGESSYNEQFF; DNA: TGTGCCAGCAGCCGTCATTTGGGACTAGCGGGAGAGAGCTCCTACAATGAGCAGTTCTTC
J: TRBJ2-1; size: many; V: TRBV29-1; D: TRBD2; CDR3: CSADLAGGWNEQFF; DNA: TGCAGCGCTGACCTAGCGGGAGGTTGGAATGAGCAGTTCTTC
J: TRBJ1-1; size: few; V: TRBV28; D: NA; CDR3: CASRLGGAFGSTEAFF; DNA: TGTGCCAGCAGGTTGGGGGGGGCTTTCGGGAGCACTGAAGCTTTCTTT
J: TRBJ1-2; size: few; V: TRBV12-3/TRBV12-4; D: NA; CDR3: CASSFVRDDGYTF; DNA: TGTGCCAGCAGTTTCGTCAGGGACGACGGCTACACCTTC
J: TRBJ1-6; size: few; V: TRBV28; D: NA; CDR3: CASSSNPTNSPLHF; DNA: TGTGCCAGCAGTTCCAATCCAACGAATTCACCCCTCCACTTT
J: TRBJ2-1; size: few; V: TRBV7-2; D: TRBD2; CDR3: CASSLGLAGTYFF; DNA: TGTGCCAGCAGCTTAGGTCTAGCGGGAACATATTTCTTC
J: TRBJ1-5; size: few; V: TRBV19; D: TRBD1; CDR3: CASSITGGGYQPQHF; DNA: TGTGCCAGTAGTATAACAGGGGGCGGTTATCAGCCCCAGCATTTT
J: TRBJ2-1; size: NA; V: TRBV11-2; D: NA; CDR3: CASSLGLVNEQFF; DNA: TGTGCCAGCAGCTTAGGGCTAGTAAATGAGCAGTTCTTC
J: TRBJ2-7; size: many; V: TRBV18; D: NA; CDR3: CASSPVRGGEQYF; DNA: TGTGCCAGCTCACCAGTTCGTGGGGGCGAGCAGTACTTC
J: TRBJ2-2; size: many; V: TRBV7-2; D: NA; CDR3: CASRLAASNTGELFF; DNA: TGTGCCAGCAGGTTAGCGGCAAGCAACACCGGGGAGCTGTTTTTT
J: TRBJ1-1; size: few; V: TRBV20-1; D: TRBD1; CDR3: CSGQGSSLAVEAFF; DNA: TGCAGCGGACAGGGATCTTCGCTTGCTGTCGAAGCTTTCTTT
J: TRBJ2-7; size: few; V: TRBV20-1; D: TRBD1; CDR3: CSVTRGQDLGEQYF; DNA: TGCAGTGTCACAAGGGGACAGGACTTAGGCGAGCAGTACTTC
J: TRBJ1-4; size: few; V: TRBV27; D: NA; CDR3: CASSASRANEKLFF; DNA: TGTGCCAGCAGTGCAAGCAGGGCTAATGAAAAACTGTTTTTT
J: TRBJ2-7; size: many; V: TRBV5-1; D: NA; CDR3: CASSASSYEQYF; DNA: TGCGCCAGCAGCGCGAGCTCCTACGAGCAGTACTTC
J: TRBJ1-5; size: many; V: TRBV6-5; D: NA; CDR3: CASRLVGNSNQPQHF; DNA: TGTGCCAGCAGACTAGTGGGAAATAGCAATCAGCCCCAGCATTTT
J: TRBJ2-3; size: many; V: TRBV11-2; D: TRBD2; CDR3: CASSLQREGADTQYF; DNA: TGTGCCAGCAGCTTACAGCGGGAGGGGGCAGATACGCAGTATTTT
J: TRBJ1-4; size: NA; V: TRBV5-1; D: TRBD1; CDR3: CASSIPTGQNEKLFF; DNA: TGCGCCAGCAGCATCCCGACAGGGCAGAATGAAAAACTGTTTTTT
J: TRBJ2-7; size: NA; V: TRBV7-3; D: NA; CDR3: CASSLDGVLGEQYF; DNA: TGTGCCAGCAGCCTCGACGGAGTTCTGGGAGAGCAGTACTTC
J: TRBJ1-5; size: few; V: TRBV12-3/TRBV12-4; D: NA; CDR3: CASSARVKPQHF; DNA: TGTGCCAGCAGTGCCAGGGTGAAGCCCCAGCATTTT
J: TRBJ2-3; size: NA; V: TRBV6-2/TRBV6-3; D: NA; CDR3: CASSSTLDTQYF; DNA: TGTGCCAGCAGTTCGACCCTAGATACGCAGTATTTT
J: TRBJ1-1; size: NA; V: TRBV20-1; D: NA; CDR3: CSARGGEFMAEAFF; DNA: TGCAGTGCTAGAGGTGGGGAGTTCATGGCGGAAGCTTTCTTT
J: TRBJ2-1; size: many; V: TRBV4-1; D: TRBD2; CDR3: CASSQGGTSGRSMNEQFF; DNA: TGCGCCAGCAGCCAAGGAGGGACTAGCGGGAGAAGTATGAATGAGCAGTTCTTC
J: TRBJ1-2; size: NA; V: TRBV7-3; D: NA; CDR3: CASSLLPNYGYTF; DNA: TGTGCCAGCAGCTTACTCCCTAACTATGGCTACACCTTC
J: TRBJ2-3; size: NA; V: TRBV7-8; D: NA; CDR3: CASKRVAFTDTQYF; DNA: TGTGCCAGCAAGCGGGTCGCCTTCACAGATACGCAGTATTTT
J: TRBJ2-2; size: NA; V: TRBV7-2; D: TRBD1; CDR3: CASKGQWNTGELFF; DNA: TGTGCCAGCAAGGGACAGTGGAACACCGGGGAGCTGTTTTTT
J: TRBJ2-2; size: NA; V: TRBV7-2; D: TRBD1; CDR3: CASSRRTGEAGELFF; DNA: TGTGCCAGCAGCCGACGGACAGGGGAAGCCGGGGAGCTGTTTTTT
J: TRBJ2-3; size: NA; V: TRBV20-1; D: NA; CDR3: CSARRRGTDTQYF; DNA: TGCAGTGCTAGACGGCGGGGCACAGATACGCAGTATTTT
J: TRBJ2-2; size: few; V: TRBV20-1; D: NA; CDR3: CSANRVRGTGELFF; DNA: TGCAGTGCTAACCGGGTCAGGGGCACCGGGGAGCTGTTTTTT
J: TRBJ1-4; size: NA; V: TRBV7-2; D: TRBD1; CDR3: CASSLEQGAGEKLFF; DNA: TGTGCCAGCAGCTTAGAGCAGGGGGCAGGAGAAAAACTGTTTTTT
J: TRBJ1-2; size: NA; V: TRBV5-5; D: TRBD1; CDR3: CASQGQGAQEHGYTF; DNA: TGTGCCAGCCAGGGACAGGGGGCGCAAGAACATGGCTACACCTTC
J: TRBJ1-1; size: many; V: TRBV29-1; D: TRBD1; CDR3: CSVRDRVGGNTEAFF; DNA: TGCAGCGTCCGAGACAGGGTAGGGGGGAACACTGAAGCTTTCTTT
J: TRBJ1-5; size: many; V: TRBV4-3; D: NA; CDR3: CASSQEKGPQPQHF; DNA: TGCGCCAGCAGCCAAGAAAAGGGGCCCCAGCCCCAGCATTTT